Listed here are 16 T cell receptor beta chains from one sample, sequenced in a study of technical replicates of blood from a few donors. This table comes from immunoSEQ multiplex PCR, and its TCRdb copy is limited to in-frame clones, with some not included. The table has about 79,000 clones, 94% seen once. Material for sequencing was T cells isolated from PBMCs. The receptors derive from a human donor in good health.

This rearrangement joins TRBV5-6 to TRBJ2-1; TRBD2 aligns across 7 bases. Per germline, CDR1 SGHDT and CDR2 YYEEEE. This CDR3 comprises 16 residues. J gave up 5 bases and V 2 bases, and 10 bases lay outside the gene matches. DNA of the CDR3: TGTGCCAGCAGCTTCCCCCTTCTTCGGGGGGACAATGAGCAGTTCTTC. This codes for CASSFPLLRGDNEQFF.

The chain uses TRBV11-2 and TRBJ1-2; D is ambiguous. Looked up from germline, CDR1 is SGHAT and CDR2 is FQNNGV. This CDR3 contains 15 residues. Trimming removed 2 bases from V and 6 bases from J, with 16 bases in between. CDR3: CASSLIRTHRDGYTF. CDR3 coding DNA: TGTGCCAGCAGCTTAATTCGGACTCATCGGGATGGCTACACCTTC. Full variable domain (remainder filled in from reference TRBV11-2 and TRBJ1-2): EAGVAQSPRYKIIEKRQSVAFWCNPISGHATLYWYQQILGQGPKLLIQFQNNGVVDDSQLPKDRFSAERLKGVDSTLKIQPAKLEDSAVYLCASSLIRTHRDGYTFGSGTRLTVV.

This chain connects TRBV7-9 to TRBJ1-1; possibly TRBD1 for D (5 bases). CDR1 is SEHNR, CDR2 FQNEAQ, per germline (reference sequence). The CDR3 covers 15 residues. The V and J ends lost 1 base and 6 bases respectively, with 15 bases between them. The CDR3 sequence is CASSLGGGAIAEAFF. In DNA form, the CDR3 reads TGTGCCAGCAGCTTAGGGGGGGGAGCGATCGCTGAAGCTTTCTTT.

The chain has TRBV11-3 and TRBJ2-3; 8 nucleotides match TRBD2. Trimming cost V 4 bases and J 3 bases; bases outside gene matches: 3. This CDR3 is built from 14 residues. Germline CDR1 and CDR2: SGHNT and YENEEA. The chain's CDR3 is CASSSGLATDTQYF. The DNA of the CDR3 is TGTGCCAGCAGCTCCGGACTAGCTACAGATACGCAGTATTTT. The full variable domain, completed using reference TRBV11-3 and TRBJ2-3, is EAGVVQSPRYKIIEKKQPVAFWCNPISGHNTLYWYLQNLGQGPELLIRYENEEAVDDSQLPKDRFSAERLKGVDSTLKIQPAELGDSAVYLCASSSGLATDTQYFGPGTRLTVL.

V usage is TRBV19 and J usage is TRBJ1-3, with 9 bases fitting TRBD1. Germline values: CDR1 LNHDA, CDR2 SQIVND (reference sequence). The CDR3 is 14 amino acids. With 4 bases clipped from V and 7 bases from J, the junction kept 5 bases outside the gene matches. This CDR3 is CASSRGQGLNTIYF. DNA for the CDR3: TGTGCCAGTAGTAGGGGACAGGGACTTAACACCATATATTTT.

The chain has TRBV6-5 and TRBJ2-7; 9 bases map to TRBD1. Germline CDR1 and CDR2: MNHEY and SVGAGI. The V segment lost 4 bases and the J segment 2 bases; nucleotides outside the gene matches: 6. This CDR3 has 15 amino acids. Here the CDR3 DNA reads TGTGCCAGCAGTTTGGCAGGGACAGGGACCTACGAGCAGTACTTC. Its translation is CASSLAGTGTYEQYF.

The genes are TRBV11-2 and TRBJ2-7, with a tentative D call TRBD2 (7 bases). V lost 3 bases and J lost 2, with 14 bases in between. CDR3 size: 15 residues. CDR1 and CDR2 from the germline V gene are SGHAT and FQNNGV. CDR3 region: CASSFRGSGTYEQYF. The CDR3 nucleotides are TGTGCCAGCAGCTTTAGGGGGAGCGGGACCTACGAGCAGTACTTC.

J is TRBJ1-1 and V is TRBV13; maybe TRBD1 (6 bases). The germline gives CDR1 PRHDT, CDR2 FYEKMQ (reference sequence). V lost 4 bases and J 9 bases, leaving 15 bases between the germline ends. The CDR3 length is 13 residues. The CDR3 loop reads CASSSDRPTQAFF. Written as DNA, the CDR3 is TGTGCCAGCAGCTCCGACAGGCCGACTCAAGCTTTCTTT.

The CDR3 protein is CASSQNPPEGRGVTEAFF. The CDR3 bases are TGTGCCAGCAGCCAAAACCCCCCCGAAGGCAGGGGAGTTACTGAAGCTTTCTTT. The genes are TRBV7-6 and TRBJ1-1, with D maybe TRBD1 (6 bases). In germline, CDR1 is SGHVS, CDR2 FNYEAQ. The CDR3 is 18 residues long. Trimming pared 5 bases from V and 5 bases from J, leaving 27 bases between.

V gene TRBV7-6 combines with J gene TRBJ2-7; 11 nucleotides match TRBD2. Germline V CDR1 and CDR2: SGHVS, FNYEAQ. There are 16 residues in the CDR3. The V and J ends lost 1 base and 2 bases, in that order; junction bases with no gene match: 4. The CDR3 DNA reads TGTGCCAGCAGCTTAGGTCTAGCGGGGGGACCCTACGAGCAGTACTTC. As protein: CASSLGLAGGPYEQYF.

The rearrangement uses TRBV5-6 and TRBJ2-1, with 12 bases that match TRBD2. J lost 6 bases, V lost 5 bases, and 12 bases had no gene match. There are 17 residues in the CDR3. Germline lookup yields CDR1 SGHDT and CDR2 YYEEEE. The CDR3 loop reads CASRTSGSGTAGNEQFF. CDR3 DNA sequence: TGTGCCAGCAGGACTAGCGGGAGTGGAACAGCCGGCAATGAGCAGTTCTTC. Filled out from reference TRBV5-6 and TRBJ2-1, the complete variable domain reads DAGVTQSPTHLIKTRGQQVTLRCSPKSGHDTVSWYQQALGQGPQFIFQYYEEEERQRGNFPDRFSGHQFPNYSSELNVNALLLGDSALYLCASRTSGSGTAGNEQFFGPGTRLTVL.

CDR3 region: CSVVGGRTGVDYEQYF. CDR3 nucleotide sequence: TGCAGCGTTGTGGGAGGGCGGACAGGGGTGGACTACGAGCAGTACTTC. The chain is built from TRBV29-1 and TRBJ2-7, with TRBD1 matching over 9 bases. In germline, CDR1 is SQVTM, CDR2 ANQGSEA. V was clipped by 4 bases and J by 3 bases; unmatched bases: 13. This CDR3 contains 16 residues.

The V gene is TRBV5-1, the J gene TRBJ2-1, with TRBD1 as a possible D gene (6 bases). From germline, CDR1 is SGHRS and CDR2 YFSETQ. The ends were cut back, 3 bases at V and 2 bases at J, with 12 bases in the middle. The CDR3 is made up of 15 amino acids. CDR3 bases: TGCGCCAGCAGCTCCACAGGGTTAGCCTACAATGAGCAGTTCTTC. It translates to CASSSTGLAYNEQFF.

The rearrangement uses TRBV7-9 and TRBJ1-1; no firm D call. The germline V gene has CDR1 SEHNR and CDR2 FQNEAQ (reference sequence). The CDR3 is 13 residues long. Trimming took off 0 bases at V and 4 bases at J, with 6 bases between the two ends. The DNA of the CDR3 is TGTGCCAGCAGCTTAGCTCCGAGCACTGAAGCTTTCTTT. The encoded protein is CASSLAPSTEAFF.

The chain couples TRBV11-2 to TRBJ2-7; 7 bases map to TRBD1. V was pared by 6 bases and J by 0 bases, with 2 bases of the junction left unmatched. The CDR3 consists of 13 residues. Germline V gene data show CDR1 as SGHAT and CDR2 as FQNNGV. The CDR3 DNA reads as TGTGCCAGCAGTCGGACAGGCTCCTACGAGCAGTACTTC. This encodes CASSRTGSYEQYF.

The CDR3 DNA sequence: TGTGCCAGCGAGGAGTCCTACGAGCAGTACTTC. Translated, it gives CASEESYEQYF. V gene TRBV18 combines with J gene TRBJ2-7, with D uncertain. CDR3 length equals 11 residues. The germline gives CDR1 KGHSH, CDR2 LQKENI. V lost 8 bases to trimming and J lost 1 base, with 6 bases between them.